This T cell receptor (beta chain) was documented in a study of blood T cells in healthy people across ages. Through a sample-barcoded 5' primer and a J-beta primer mix, a second PCR was run for roughly 6 to 11 cycles. Every molecule of cDNA carried a tag from a template-switch adaptor with 12 random nucleotides. TCRdb re-derived calls from the 5' RACE reads in MiXCR, one entry per CDR3 protein. Of some 920,000 distinct CDR3 sequences in the sample, around 54% are singletons; the top ten hold about 21%. Study-wide results and limits: A strong correlation was seen between TCR beta diversity and naive T cell percentage.

This CDR3 comprises 13 residues. The V gene's germline CDR1 is MGHRA and CDR2 YSYEKL. The V end lost 4 bases, the J end lost 3 bases, and 10 bases lay between the germline ends. At least ten counts were recorded for this clonotype. Its antigen is still unknown. The clonotype was recovered from a woman aged 55-75 years in good health. The chain employs TRBV4-1 and TRBJ2-7; D perhaps matches TRBD1 (5 bases). Sequenced sample: blood. The CDR3 reads CASSPDRNYEQYF. The CDR3 coding sequence is TGCGCCAGCAGCCCCGACAGAAACTACGAGCAGTACTTC.